This TCR beta chain stems from a study of T cell repertoires in aging, cancer and after chemotherapy. The study, taken as a whole, reports: Untreated cancer patients had significantly lower blood TCR diversity than age-matched healthy donors.

The CDR3 spans 16 residues. The V end lost 2 bases, the J end lost 0 bases, and 14 bases lay between the germline ends. Germline CDR1 MNHEY, CDR2 SMNVEV (reference sequence). Rearranged V-D-J TRB sequences were amplified with a mixed TRB-A/B primer pool. TCRdb reprocessed the multiplex PCR reads via MiXCR and lists one record per CDR3 protein. The data show 950 to 1,000 distinct CDR3 sequences, just over 14% seen once. Amplification of TCR beta used genomic DNA extracted from peripheral blood. This clonotype is labeled as large. Antigen unknown. The sequence came from a human donor with a solid tumor. Sequenced sample: blood. This rearrangement joins TRBV27 to TRBJ2-7; tentative D call: TRBD1 (6 bases). The CDR3 DNA sequence: TGTGCCAGCAGTTTAGGGTTCGGACAGACCTCCTACGAGCAGTACTTC. Amino acids: CASSLGFGQTSYEQYF.